What follows are 26 T cell receptor beta chains derived from one specimen sequenced in a study of OX40 agonist ivuxolimab in advanced cancers. Clones were read by immunoSEQ multiplex PCR, and TCRdb kept only the in-frame ones, dropping some. The table has fewer than 200,000 clones, roughly 94% seen once. The starting material was CD4+ or CD8+ T cells sorted from blood, obtained in a trial of the OX40 agonist ivuxolimab. The receptors shown here come from an adult with an advanced solid tumor such as melanoma, head and neck, liver or kidney cancer.

The gene calls are TRBV6-7 and TRBJ2-7, with 8 bases lining up with TRBD1. TRBV6-7 carries the ORF label, with uncertain function. The CDR3 loop spans 18 amino acids. With V trimmed by 5 bases and J by 4 bases, 19 bases remained unmatched. The CDR3 protein is CASSPDRGEFPRRYEQYF. The CDR3 DNA follows: TGTGCCAGCAGTCCTGACAGGGGTGAATTCCCCAGGAGGTACGAGCAGTACTTC.

This clone is a singleton in its sample. The J gene is TRBJ1-4, the V gene TRBV7-9, with 10 nucleotides matching TRBD1. The CDR3 length is 16 residues. CDR1 SEHNR and CDR2 FQNEAQ come from the germline V gene (reference sequence). The V and J ends lost 4 bases and 8 bases, in that order; junction bases with no gene match: 10. The CDR3 sequence is CASSSLTGGAYEKLFF. CDR3 in DNA: TGTGCCAGCAGCTCCTTGACAGGGGGCGCGTACGAAAAACTGTTTTTT.

J is TRBJ2-1 and V is TRBV7-2; no definite D call. Trimming removed 1 base at V and 7 bases at J, with 11 bases between. In germline, CDR1 is SGHTA, CDR2 FQGNSA. This CDR3 comprises 14 residues. CDR3 protein: CASSLVQVGNEQFF. The CDR3 DNA follows: TGTGCCAGCAGCTTAGTTCAGGTCGGGAATGAGCAGTTCTTC.

The rearrangement links TRBV7-2 to TRBJ2-7; tentatively, D is TRBD2 (5 bases). Deletions cut 5 bases from V and 4 bases from J, with 21 bases between. CDR1 is SGHTA and CDR2 is FQGNSA in the germline V gene. The CDR3 is 16 residues long. The CDR3 spells CASSPGGAASLYEQYF. CDR3 DNA: TGTGCCAGCAGCCCGGGCGGAGCGGCGTCCTTATACGAGCAGTACTTC.

The chain combines TRBV5-4 with TRBJ1-1; D is ambiguous. Trimming stripped 0 bases from V and 1 base from J, with 4 bases between. Germline V CDR1 and CDR2: SGHNT, YYREEE (reference sequence). The CDR3 runs to 13 residues. The DNA of the CDR3 is TGTGCCAGCAGCTTGGTCCCGAACACTGAAGCTTTCTTT. Its protein product is CASSLVPNTEAFF.

The V gene is TRBV7-6, the J gene TRBJ2-3; 10 bases map to TRBD1. The trim removed 1 base at V and 6 bases at J, leaving 4 bases unmatched. The CDR3 is 15 amino acids. Germline lookup yields CDR1 SGHVS and CDR2 FNYEAQ. The CDR3 spells CASSLGQGATDTQYF. The DNA for the CDR3 is TGTGCCAGCAGCTTAGGACAGGGGGCCACGGATACGCAGTATTTT.

The chain is built from TRBV11-3 and TRBJ2-2; perhaps D is TRBD1 or TRBD2 (6 bases each). Deletions cut 5 bases from V and 1 base from J, with 11 bases between. The CDR3 runs 15 residues. CDR1 is SGHNT and CDR2 is YENEEA in the germline V gene. CDR3 nucleotides: TGTGCCAGCAGCCAGGAGGGGGGGAACACCGGGGAGCTGTTTTTT. Its protein product is CASSQEGGNTGELFF.

The chain joins TRBV7-9 to TRBJ1-3; weak D call: TRBD1 (6 bases). Germline V gives CDR1 SEHNR, CDR2 FQNEAQ (reference sequence). Trimming shortened V by 5 bases and J by 5 bases, and 10 bases separated the two germline ends. The CDR3 runs 13 residues. CDR3 loop: CASSPGQRNTIYF. The CDR3, as DNA: TGTGCCAGCAGCCCCGGACAGCGAAACACCATATATTTT. The full variable domain, rest sourced from reference TRBV7-9 and TRBJ1-3, is DTGVSQNPRHKITKRGQNVTFRCDPISEHNRLYWYRQTLGQGPEFLTYFQNEAQLEKSRLLSDRFSAERPKGSFSTLEIQRTEQGDSAMYLCASSPGQRNTIYFGEGSWLTVV.

Points on this clone: Sequence at one end of the junction differs from germline and may be a read error. The chain combines TRBV28 with TRBJ1-4; possibly TRBD1 for D (6 bases). This CDR3 is built from 17 residues. Germline V gene sequence: CDR1 MDHEN, CDR2 SYDVKM. CDR3 DNA sequence: TGTGCCAGCAGTCTATGGGGACATCGACAAACTAATGAAAAACTGTTTTTT. This translates into CASSLWGHRQTNEKLFF.

This chain uses TRBV5-1 with TRBJ1-5; 8 nucleotides agree with TRBD1. The CDR3 length is 16 residues. CDR1 SGHRS and CDR2 YFSETQ come from the germline V gene. J gave up 5 bases and V 4 bases, and 11 bases lay outside the gene matches. The CDR3 loop reads CASSLRTGPPDQPQHF. CDR3 nucleotides: TGCGCCAGCAGCCTGCGGACAGGGCCCCCCGATCAGCCCCAGCATTTT.

The chain is built from TRBV6-5 and TRBJ1-5, with D uncertain. Germline CDR1 reads MNHEY; CDR2 reads SVGAGI. The V end was cut by 0 bases, the J end by 0 bases, with 6 bases between. The CDR3 loop spans 15 amino acids. The DNA for the CDR3 is TGTGCCAGCAGTTACTCGGGGTATAGCAATCAGCCCCAGCATTTT. Translation: CASSYSGYSNQPQHF.

This chain uses TRBV18 with TRBJ2-2; D is uncertain. The CDR3 sequence is 16 residues long. V was cut by 3 bases and J by 0 bases, with 11 bases left in between. Germline V gene lookup returns CDR1 KGHSH and CDR2 LQKENI. CDR3 in amino acids: CASSPIPSANTGELFF. In nucleotides, the CDR3 is TGTGCCAGCTCACCGATCCCGAGCGCGAACACCGGGGAGCTGTTTTTT.

The chain carries TRBV29-1 and TRBJ2-1, with 9 nucleotides matching TRBD1. Germline V gives CDR1 SQVTM, CDR2 ANQGSEA. The CDR3 runs to 14 residues. V shed 7 bases and J 10 bases; nucleotides not matched to a gene: 14. The CDR3 is CSASRDRVSGEQFF. As DNA, the CDR3 is TGCAGCGCCTCCCGGGACAGGGTTTCGGGGGAGCAGTTCTTC.

V is TRBV6-6 and J is TRBJ2-7; D remains unclear. Germline V gene lookup returns CDR1 MNHNY and CDR2 SVGAGI (reference sequence). The V gene lost 1 base and the J gene lost 4 bases, with 11 bases spanning the gap. This CDR3 is built from 14 residues. The CDR3 DNA sequence: TGTGCCAGCAGTTACTGGCAGGTGGGGTACGAGCAGTACTTC. This encodes CASSYWQVGYEQYF.

The DNA of the CDR3 is TGTGCCAGCAGCCAGCGACAGGGTCACAATTCACCCCTCCACTTT. Amino acid sequence: CASSQRQGHNSPLHF. The rearrangement uses TRBV7-9 and TRBJ1-6; TRBD1 aligns across 7 bases. CDR1 is SEHNR and CDR2 is FQNEAQ in the germline V gene (reference sequence). Losses at the gene ends were 5 bases for V and 7 bases for J; bases not matched to a gene: 8. This CDR3 is 15 amino acids long.

The rearrangement joins TRBV6-5 to TRBJ2-7; D is unclear. Germline loops: CDR1 MNHEY, CDR2 SVGAGI. Trimming stripped 0 bases from V and 0 bases from J, with 9 bases between. The CDR3 is made up of 15 amino acids. CDR3 DNA sequence: TGTGCCAGCAGTTACTCGATCATACCCTCCTACGAGCAGTACTTC. Amino acids: CASSYSIIPSYEQYF.

The genes are TRBV9 and TRBJ1-1; possible D gene TRBD1, 6 bases. V shed 4 bases and J shed 3 bases, with 25 bases lying between them. The CDR3 contains 18 residues. CDR1 SGDLS and CDR2 YYNGEE come from the germline V gene. The chain's CDR3 is CASSSPQGRLSEDTEAFF. For the CDR3, the DNA is TGTGCCAGCAGCTCCCCACAGGGAAGGCTAAGTGAAGACACTGAAGCTTTCTTT.

The rearrangement links TRBV9 to TRBJ2-7, with 10 bases that match TRBD1. The ends lost 4 bases at V and 7 bases at J; junction bases unmatched: 8. The germline CDR1 and CDR2 sequences are SGDLS and YYNGEE. The CDR3 has 14 amino acids. CDR3 sequence reads: CASSPGTGVSEQYF. Here the CDR3 DNA reads TGTGCCAGCAGCCCTGGGACAGGGGTGTCTGAGCAGTACTTC.

The chain employs TRBV28 and TRBJ1-2, with D maybe TRBD1 (5 bases). The germline V gene encodes CDR1 MDHEN and CDR2 SYDVKM. V lost 5 bases to trimming and J lost 4 bases, with 14 bases between them. The CDR3 runs 14 residues. CDR3 nucleotide sequence: TGTGCCAGCAGTGACTACAAGAGGGGCTATGGCTACACCTTC. Its translation is CASSDYKRGYGYTF.

This chain links TRBV9 with TRBJ2-1; 7 bases are shared with TRBD1. Germline CDR1 and CDR2: SGDLS and YYNGEE. Trimming cost V 4 bases and J 6 bases; bases outside gene matches: 4. The CDR3 runs to 13 residues. CDR3 nucleotides: TGTGCCAGCAGCCTACAGGGGATCAATGAGCAGTTCTTC. It translates to CASSLQGINEQFF.

The V call is TRBV2, the J call TRBJ1-2; D is possibly TRBD1 (6 bases). Between the trimmed V and J ends, which lost 6 bases and 2 bases, there was a span of 16 bases. Germline V gene lookup returns CDR1 SNHLY and CDR2 FYNNEI. The CDR3 sequence is 15 residues long. The CDR3 DNA sequence: TGTGCCAGCAGGACCTCGGGGGGGACAAACTATGGCTACACCTTC. Encoded protein: CASRTSGGTNYGYTF.

V gene TRBV11-1 combines with J gene TRBJ2-7; no definite D call. This CDR3 is built from 14 residues. Germline CDR1 reads SGHAT; CDR2 reads FQDESV (reference sequence). V was cut by 5 bases and J by 4 bases, with 15 bases left in between. The CDR3 DNA reads TGTGCCAGCAGCCAGTCGGACGGAACATACGAGCAGTACTTC. Its translation: CASSQSDGTYEQYF.

This chain joins TRBV7-9 and TRBJ2-5; 7 bases are a match to TRBD2. The CDR3 extends over 15 amino acids. The trim removed 1 base at V and 2 bases at J, leaving 4 bases unmatched. Germline lookup yields CDR1 SEHNR and CDR2 FQNEAQ (reference sequence). CDR3 sequence: CASSLGGGLQETQYF. CDR3 bases: TGTGCCAGCAGCTTAGGGGGAGGGCTTCAAGAGACCCAGTACTTC. Looking up the rest from reference TRBV7-9 and TRBJ2-5 gives the full variable domain: DTGVSQNPRHKITKRGQNVTFRCDPISEHNRLYWYRQTLGQGPEFLTYFQNEAQLEKSRLLSDRFSAERPKGSFSTLEIQRTEQGDSAMYLCASSLGGGLQETQYFGPGTRLLVL.

V and J are TRBV28 and TRBJ1-2; D is ambiguous. V shed 5 bases and J shed 5 bases, with 18 bases lying between them. Germline-derived CDR1 and CDR2 are MDHEN and SYDVKM. The CDR3 is 15 residues long. The CDR3 loop is CASSMTFPPTYGYTF. CDR3 coding DNA: TGTGCCAGCAGTATGACATTTCCCCCGACATATGGCTACACCTTC.

The V and J genes are TRBV12-5 and TRBJ1-2, with a possible D match to TRBD1 (6 bases). The CDR3 is 13 amino acids. V gave up 1 base and J gave up 7 bases, with 10 bases separating them. Germline V CDR1 and CDR2: LGHNT, FRNRAP. In nucleotides, the CDR3 is TGTGCTAGTGGTTTGGGTACAGGGTCTGGCTACACCTTC. It yields the protein CASGLGTGSGYTF.

The rearrangement uses TRBV27 and TRBJ2-4; the match to TRBD1 covers 9 bases. With V trimmed by 2 bases and J by 4 bases, 15 bases remained unmatched. The CDR3 spans 19 residues. In germline, CDR1 is MNHEY, CDR2 SMNVEV (reference sequence). In DNA, the CDR3 is TGTGCCAGCAGTTTAGCCCTGGGACAGGGTTTTGCCCGAAAAAACATTCAGTACTTC. Its translation is CASSLALGQGFARKNIQYF.